This entry lists 31 T cell receptor beta chains sequenced from one sample in a study of T cell clonality in common variable immunodeficiency. Only in-frame clones appear in the TCRdb table, and some are missing; sequencing was by immunoSEQ multiplex PCR. The data list tens of thousands of clones, none observed once; 10% to 15% falls to the top ten. The sequenced sample consisted of peripheral blood mononuclear cells. The receptors come from a person aged 18 to 75 in good health.

This clone was seen at least ten times. CDR3 amino acids: CASSGTGSYTF. The sequenced part of the CDR3 DNA is TGTGCCAGCAGCGGGACAGGGAGC. The genes are TRBV12-3 or TRBV12-4 and TRBJ1-2, with 9 bases lining up with TRBD1. The read falls 3 residues short of the CDR3 end, and the missing part is taken from the germline J gene. This CDR3 is built from 11 residues.

This clone has a count of ten or more. The read ends 3 residues shy of where the CDR3 ends; the end is completed using the germline J gene. The chain couples TRBV18 to TRBJ2-5; 14 bases are shared with TRBD2. The V segment lost 3 bases and the J segment 4 bases; nucleotides outside the gene matches: 4. CDR1 KGHSH and CDR2 LQKENI come from the germline V gene. The CDR3 consists of 16 residues. CDR3 bases read: TGTGCCAGCTCACCGCGGACTAGCGGGGGGATAGAGACC. Protein product: CASSPRTSGGIET. The entire CDR3 sequence reads CASSPRTSGGIETQYF. Based on the CDR3 plus reference TRBV18 and TRBJ2-5, the full variable domain is NAGVMQNPRHLVRRRGQEARLRCSPMKGHSHVYWYRQLPEEGLKFMVYLQKENIIDESGMPKERFSAEFPKEGPSILRIQQVVRGDSAAYFCASSPRTSGGIETQYFGPGTRLLVL.

There are a few counts of this clone. Coverage ceases 3 residues before the CDR3 finishes, and the germline J gene fills in the end. This chain joins TRBV19 and TRBJ1-2; D perhaps matches TRBD1 (5 bases). Germline CDR1 and CDR2: LNHDA and SQIVND (reference sequence). The CDR3 length is 12 residues. The covered CDR3 bases are TGTGCCAGTAGCGGCTCGGGACTCTGC. Translation gives CASSGSGLC. The entire CDR3 sequence reads CASSGSGLCYTF.

Ten or more counts support this clone. The read gets to within 3 residues of the CDR3 end, and the germline J gene fills in the rest. The J gene is TRBJ2-1, the V gene TRBV13; 8 nucleotides align to TRBD2. V lost 10 bases, J lost 7 bases, and 15 bases stayed unmatched. The CDR3 consists of 15 residues. The germline V gene has CDR1 PRHDT and CDR2 FYEKMQ (reference sequence). The covered CDR3 bases are TGTGCCACAACCGGAGAAGCGGGGGCCCGTAATGAG. It is translated as CATTGEAGARNE. From start to end, the CDR3 is CATTGEAGARNEQFF.

This clone showed up many times. The read gets to within 3 residues of the CDR3 end, and the germline J gene fills in the rest. The chain joins TRBV7-3 to TRBJ1-1; maybe TRBD1 (5 bases). The CDR3 runs to 14 residues. Per germline, CDR1 SGHTA and CDR2 FQGTGA. Partial CDR3 DNA: TGTGCCAGCAGCTTAACGGGCGGGGCCGCCGAA. This encodes CASSLTGGAAE. The CDR3 as a whole reads CASSLTGGAAEAFF.

This clone was seen many times. The CDR3 goes on 3 residues after the read ends, and that part is filled in from the germline J gene. This rearrangement joins TRBV7-2 to TRBJ2-5, with TRBD2 matching 8 bases. The CDR3 loop spans 15 amino acids. The V gene's germline CDR1 is SGHTA and CDR2 FQGNSA. V was pared by 11 bases and J by 5 bases, with 16 bases of the junction left unmatched. The CDR3 sequence: CAGQAYSSGGETQYF. The sequenced part of the CDR3 DNA is TGTGCCGGACAAGCTTACTCCAGCGGGGGCGAGACC.

This clone was found many times. CDR3 residues: CASVLRARNTEAFF. The DNA read from the CDR3 is TGTGCCAGCGTCTTACGTGCCAGGAACACTGAA. The chain carries TRBV2 and TRBJ1-1, with no clear D. The read ends 3 residues before the CDR3 terminus; that terminus is restored from the germline J gene. Germline-derived CDR1 and CDR2 are SNHLY and FYNNEI. Trimming pared 8 bases from V and 1 base from J, leaving 14 bases between. This CDR3 has 14 amino acids.

This clone was seen many times. The CDR3 end is not reached by the read, which stops 3 residues before it; the germline J gene fills it in. The chain recombines TRBV13 with TRBJ2-4; TRBD1 matches 7 bases. CDR3 length equals 16 residues. Per the germline V gene, CDR1 is PRHDT and CDR2 is FYEKMQ (reference sequence). Trimming took 2 bases from V and 2 from J; bases not matched to a gene: 6. CDR3 amino acids: CASSLRGGETKNIQYF. The CDR3 DNA, read in part, is TGTGCCAGCAGCTTACGAGGGGGCGAGACCAAAAACATT.

This clone showed up many times. The read finishes 3 residues shy of the CDR3 end, and the germline J gene is used to complete it. The gene calls are TRBV5-1 and TRBJ2-7; the D gene is possibly TRBD2 (5 bases). This CDR3 is built from 12 residues. The V gene lost 1 base and the J gene lost 5 bases, with 7 bases spanning the gap. Germline values: CDR1 SGHRS, CDR2 YFSETQ. CDR3 DNA (partial): TGCGCCAGCAGCTTGACGAGGGACGAG. It specifies CASSLTRDE. The full CDR3 reads CASSLTRDEQYF. Supplemented by reference TRBV5-1 and TRBJ2-7, the full variable domain reads KAGVTQTPRYLIKTRGQQVTLSCSPISGHRSVSWYQQTPGQGLQFLFEYFSETQRNKGNFPGRFSGRQFSNSRSEMNVSTLELGDSALYLCASSLTRDEQYFGPGTRLTVT.

This clone was counted many times. Read data end 3 residues before the CDR3 end; the end is taken from the germline J gene. V gene TRBV20-1 combines with J gene TRBJ2-1; 9 bases fit TRBD1. The CDR3 has 15 residues. The germline gives CDR1 DFQATT, CDR2 SNEGSKA (reference sequence). V shed 5 bases and J 4 bases; nucleotides not matched to a gene: 9. CDR3 bases read: TGCAGTGCTCCACCCCGGGACAGGGATTACAATGAG. This gives the protein CSAPPRDRDYNE. The full CDR3 protein reads CSAPPRDRDYNEQFF.

This clone occurred many times. The part of the CDR3 DNA that was read is TGCGCCAGCAGCCAAGGGCCGCTAGAGGAGACC. The encoded protein is CASSQGPLEET. The whole CDR3 region reads CASSQGPLEETQYF. The chain employs TRBV4-1 and TRBJ2-5; no reliable D call. The read is 3 residues too short to cover the CDR3 end, so that end is filled in from the germline J gene. This CDR3 is 14 amino acids long. In germline, CDR1 is MGHRA, CDR2 YSYEKL. The V end lost 1 base, the J end lost 5 bases, and 11 bases lay between the germline ends.

This clone was counted many times. The read comes to an end 3 residues before the CDR3 does, leaving the germline J gene to fill in the end. The V call is TRBV6-2 or TRBV6-3, the J call TRBJ2-2; TRBD2 matches 13 bases. V was pared by 6 bases and J by 4 bases, with 2 bases of the junction left unmatched. The CDR3 is made up of 15 amino acids. The germline V gene has CDR1 MNHEY and CDR2 SVGEGT. This CDR3 is CASRGLAGLTGELFF. CDR3 bases read: TGTGCCAGCAGGGGACTAGCGGGACTCACCGGGGAG.

This clone was seen repeatedly, ten times or more. A junction end diverges from the germline sequence, so it may reflect a read error. Read data end 3 residues before the CDR3 end; the end is taken from the germline J gene. The chain combines TRBV4-2 with TRBJ2-7; tentative D call: TRBD2 (7 bases). The CDR3 contains 17 residues. Germline CDR1 reads LGHNA; CDR2 reads YNFKEQ. CDR3 region: CASSQEVRGGSSYEQYF. The part of the CDR3 DNA that was read is TGCGCCAGCAGCCAAGAAGTAAGGGGGGGGTCCTCCTACGAG.

This clone was counted many times. The observed sequence ends 3 residues before the CDR3 terminus, with the missing tail filled in from the germline J gene. This chain uses TRBV19 with TRBJ2-3; a weak D match, TRBD1 (5 bases). The V gene lost 7 bases and the J gene lost 3 bases, with 11 bases spanning the gap. This CDR3 has 13 amino acids. Germline CDR1 is LNHDA and CDR2 is SQIVND (reference sequence). The CDR3 region is CASTGRATDTQYF. Incomplete CDR3 DNA: TGTGCCAGTACGGGCAGGGCGACAGATACG.

Ten or more counts support this clone. The read ends 3 residues early relative to the CDR3; the germline J gene fills the gap. The chain recombines TRBV10-3 with TRBJ2-5, with D possibly being TRBD2 (5 bases). V lost 4 bases and J 3 bases, leaving 12 bases between the germline ends. The CDR3 runs to 14 residues. Germline V gene sequence: CDR1 ENHRY, CDR2 SYGVKD. CDR3 DNA, as far as it was read: TGTGCCATCAGTGTGGGTTCTAGCAAAGAGACC. It encodes CAISVGSSKET. The whole CDR3 sequence is CAISVGSSKETQYF.

Many counts were recorded for this clone. The sequence runs out 3 residues before the end of the CDR3; the remainder is reconstructed from the germline J gene. This chain connects TRBV13 to TRBJ1-4; D unclear. Germline V gene lookup returns CDR1 PRHDT and CDR2 FYEKMQ (reference sequence). This CDR3 has 14 amino acids. V dropped 3 bases and J dropped 5 bases, with 10 bases sitting between them. CDR3: CASSFRRRNEKLFF. CDR3 DNA, as far as it was read: TGTGCCAGCAGCTTTCGGCGGCGAAATGAAAAA.

This clone was counted ten times or more. The sequenced fragment ends 3 residues before the CDR3 boundary, so the rest is inferred from the germline J gene. This rearrangement joins TRBV20-1 to TRBJ2-1; 13 bases fit TRBD2. Unmatched junction bases numbered 8, after V lost 5 bases and J lost 4 bases. Germline lookup yields CDR1 DFQATT and CDR2 SNEGSKA (reference sequence). This CDR3 region has 16 residues. The CDR3 DNA, read in part, is TGCAGTGCTGGATCGGGACTAGCGGGGATTTACAATGAG. It codes for CSAGSGLAGIYNE. The CDR3 in full is CSAGSGLAGIYNEQFF.

The sample holds many counts of this clone. The read stops 3 residues short of the end of the CDR3; the missing end is completed from the germline J gene. This sequence joins TRBV18 and TRBJ1-5; TRBD1 matches 7 bases. Germline CDR1 and CDR2: KGHSH and LQKENI. The CDR3 loop spans 13 amino acids. V was pared by 3 bases and J by 7 bases, with 3 bases of the junction left unmatched. The part of the CDR3 DNA that was read is TGTGCCAGCTCACCGACAGGGACCCAGCCC. It translates to CASSPTGTQP. The full CDR3 reads CASSPTGTQPQHF.

This clone was counted at least ten times. The junction shows a germline mismatch at one end, possibly a read error. From the germline J gene comes the end of the CDR3, since the read stops 3 residues before it. V is TRBV20-1 and J is TRBJ2-3; 9 nucleotides line up with TRBD2. The CDR3 consists of 16 residues. The V gene's germline CDR1 is DFQATT and CDR2 SNEGSKA (reference sequence). CDR3 residues: CSARGGASGATDTQYF. CDR3 DNA, as far as it was read: TGCAGTGCCAGAGGTGGGGCTAGCGGGGCCACAGATACG.

This clone was seen more than once but under ten times. With the read ending 3 residues before the CDR3 end, the germline J gene is used to fill in that end. The rearrangement uses TRBV7-3 and TRBJ1-2, with 7 bases matching TRBD1. The germline CDR1 and CDR2 sequences are SGHTA and FQGTGA. CDR3 length equals 14 residues. CDR3 DNA (partial): TGTGCCAGCAGCTTAGACAGGGACCACTACGAC. It translates to CASSLDRDHYD. The CDR3 reads in full as CASSLDRDHYDYTF.

This clone was seen at least ten times. A read error may account for a junction end that differs from germline. The CDR3 loop is CASSRGAGLPSEKLFF. CDR3 DNA (partial): TGCGCCAGCAGCCGGGGTGCGGGCCTACCGTCTGAAAAA. The chain joins TRBV4-2 to TRBJ1-4; D is unclear. The read ends 3 residues before the CDR3 terminus; that terminus is restored from the germline J gene. The CDR3 extends over 16 amino acids. Germline-derived CDR1 and CDR2 are LGHNA and YNFKEQ.

This clone was found many times. The CDR3 end lies 3 residues beyond the end of the read and is filled in from the germline J gene. This rearrangement joins TRBV5-6 to TRBJ2-3; D remains ambiguous. Germline V gives CDR1 SGHDT, CDR2 YYEEEE. The V end was cut by 0 bases, the J end by 2 bases, with 7 bases between. CDR3 length equals 14 residues. The covered CDR3 bases are TGTGCCAGCAGCTTGGGGGCTCACACAGATACG. Translating it yields CASSLGAHTDT. The entire CDR3 is CASSLGAHTDTQYF.

This clone was counted at least ten times. The CDR3 reads CASSVVPRLAGGTDTQYF. The DNA read from the CDR3 is TGTGCCAGCAGCGTAGTGCCCAGACTAGCGGGGGGAACAGATACG. The V gene is TRBV9, the J gene TRBJ2-3; 13 nucleotides match TRBD2. With the read ending 3 residues before the CDR3 end, the germline J gene is used to fill in that end. The germline CDR1 and CDR2 sequences are SGDLS and YYNGEE. The CDR3 is 18 amino acids. V lost 0 bases and J lost 3; bases outside the gene matches: 7.

This clone was counted many times. From the germline J gene comes the end of the CDR3, since the read stops 3 residues before it. The chain recombines TRBV9 with TRBJ2-7; D is perhaps TRBD1 (6 bases). The germline V and J ends were trimmed by 0 bases and 3 bases, with 10 bases remaining between them. This CDR3 spans 14 amino acids. CDR1 and CDR2 from the germline V gene are SGDLS and YYNGEE. CDR3 sequence: CASSVDTGNYEQYF. CDR3 DNA, as far as it was read: TGTGCCAGCAGCGTAGATACAGGGAACTACGAG.

This clone appeared many times. With the read ending 3 residues before the CDR3 end, the germline J gene is used to fill in that end. The chain links TRBV5-1 to TRBJ2-7; D is unresolved. The CDR3 sequence is 11 residues long. The V gene lost 1 base and the J gene lost 6 bases, with 5 bases spanning the gap. Germline values: CDR1 SGHRS, CDR2 YFSETQ. Incomplete CDR3 DNA: TGCGCCAGCAGCTTGTCTCGCGAG. Protein sequence: CASSLSRE. The full CDR3 reads CASSLSREQYF.

This clone occurred many times. The read falls 3 residues short of the CDR3 end, and the missing part is taken from the germline J gene. The chain carries TRBV12-3 or TRBV12-4 and TRBJ1-5; 9 bases line up with TRBD1. The V gene end was trimmed by 6 bases and the J gene end by 0 bases; junction bases not matched to a gene: 3. This CDR3 is built from 15 residues. The sequenced part of the CDR3 DNA is TGTGCCAGCAGGGAGACAGGGGGTAGCAATCAGCCC. Amino acids: CASRETGGSNQP. The CDR3, in full, reads CASRETGGSNQPQHF.

This clone was detected many times. The read finishes 3 residues shy of the CDR3 end, and the germline J gene is used to complete it. The chain is built from TRBV5-1 and TRBJ1-6, with 7 bases fitting TRBD1. Germline V CDR1 and CDR2: SGHRS, YFSETQ. V dropped 4 bases and J dropped 10; count of bases not matched to a gene: 5. CDR3 length: 13 residues. The chain's CDR3 is CASSIDRDSPLHF. Partial CDR3 DNA: TGCGCCAGCAGCATTGACAGGGACTCACCC.

This clone has more than one count but fewer than ten. The read is 3 residues too short to cover the CDR3 end, so that end is filled in from the germline J gene. The chain employs TRBV19 and TRBJ1-2; D uncertain. This CDR3 contains 12 residues. CDR1 and CDR2 (germline): LNHDA, SQIVND (reference sequence). The V and J ends lost 7 bases and 3 bases respectively, with 9 bases between them. The part of the CDR3 DNA that was read is TGTGCCAGTACTCCCGACTACTATGGC. Amino acid sequence: CASTPDYYG. In full, the CDR3 reads CASTPDYYGYTF.

This clone was seen at least ten times. Read data end 3 residues before the CDR3 end; the end is taken from the germline J gene. This sequence joins TRBV5-1 and TRBJ2-2; weak D call: TRBD2 (6 bases). The CDR3 is 15 residues long. V gave up 0 bases and J gave up 4 bases, with 10 bases separating them. The germline V gene encodes CDR1 SGHRS and CDR2 YFSETQ. CDR3 in amino acids: CASSLVLGGTGELFF. The sequenced part of the CDR3 DNA is TGCGCCAGCAGCTTGGTTCTGGGGGGCACCGGGGAG.

This clone was observed at least ten times. From the germline J gene comes the end of the CDR3, since the read stops 3 residues before it. The gene calls are TRBV6-1 and TRBJ1-1, with TRBD1 as a possible D gene (6 bases). In germline, CDR1 is MNHNS, CDR2 SASEGT. V was clipped by 3 bases and J by 4 bases, with 18 bases between them. The CDR3 runs to 16 residues. This CDR3 reads CASSEGPSGAGTEAFF. The sequenced CDR3 bases are TGTGCCAGCAGTGAGGGCCCCTCAGGGGCGGGCACTGAA.

This clone was seen many times. The sequence runs out 3 residues before the end of the CDR3; the remainder is reconstructed from the germline J gene. The rearrangement joins TRBV28 to TRBJ2-2; the match to TRBD1 covers 7 bases. The CDR3 has 16 amino acids. Trimming removed 6 bases from V and 2 bases from J; junction bases left unmatched: 9. The germline gives CDR1 MDHEN, CDR2 SYDVKM. Here the CDR3 reads CASRPDGTDNTGELFF. CDR3 DNA, as far as it was read: TGTGCCAGCAGGCCAGACGGGACAGACAACACCGGGGAG. Looking up the rest from reference TRBV28 and TRBJ2-2 gives the full variable domain: DVKVTQSSRYLVKRTGEKVFLECVQDMDHENMFWYRQDPGLGLRLIYFSYDVKMKEKGDIPEGYSVSREKKERFSLILESASTNQTSMYLCASRPDGTDNTGELFFGEGSRLTVL.